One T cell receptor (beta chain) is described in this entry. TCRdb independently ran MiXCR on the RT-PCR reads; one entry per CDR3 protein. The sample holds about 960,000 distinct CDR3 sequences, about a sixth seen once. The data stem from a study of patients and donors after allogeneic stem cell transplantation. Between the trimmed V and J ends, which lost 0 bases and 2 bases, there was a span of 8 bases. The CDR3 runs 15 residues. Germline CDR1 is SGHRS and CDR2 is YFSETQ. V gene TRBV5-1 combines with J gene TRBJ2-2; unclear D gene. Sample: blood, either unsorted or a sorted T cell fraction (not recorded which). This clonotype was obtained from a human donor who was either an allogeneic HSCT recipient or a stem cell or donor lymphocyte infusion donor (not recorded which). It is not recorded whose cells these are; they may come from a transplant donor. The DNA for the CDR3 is TGCGCCAGCAGCTTGGAAAGCCCCAACACCGGGGAGCTGTTTTTT. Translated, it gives CASSLESPNTGELFF.